The entry that follows covers one T cell receptor beta chain sequence. Per the germline V gene, CDR1 is SQVTM and CDR2 is ANQGSEA. The CDR3 consists of 12 residues. RNA was extracted with the RNeasy kit, and a quantity of about 0.45 to 1 ug was reverse transcribed using random hexamers. Amplification of TCR beta CDR3 used immunoSEQ multiplex PCR across 54 Vbeta and 13 Jbeta. MiXCR, run by TCRdb on the immunoSEQ multiplex PCR reads, gives a single entry per CDR3 protein. Of 150,000 to 200,000 distinct CDR3 sequences in the sample, 93% are singletons; the top ten hold roughly 0.096%. The sample originates from a study of CD8 T cells in Susac syndrome. Controls matched for sex and age were healthy donors.

This chain connects TRBV29-1 to TRBJ1-1; D uncertain. The specimen sequenced was CD4+ T cells from PBMCs. The TCR sequence derives from a human donor in good health. The chain's CDR3 is CSGLGLNTEAFF. Here the CDR3 DNA reads TGCAGTGGGCTAGGGCTGAACACTGAAGCTTTCTTT.